The 10 T cell receptor beta chains given below trace back to one sample, sequenced in a study of blood T cells in healthy people across ages. Next came a second PCR, run for about 7 to 12 cycles, which used a sample-barcoded 5' primer along with a J-beta primer mix. TCRdb re-analysed the 5' RACE reads in MiXCR, keeping a single row per CDR3 protein. This sample yields about 970,000 distinct CDR3 sequences, of which roughly 50% are seen a single time; 20% to 25% belongs to the top ten. Sequences were obtained from blood. The receptors derive from a woman aged 60-75 years in good health.

Comment on this clonotype: A much larger clone lies a single base off, so this may be a read error. The gene calls are TRBV7-9 and TRBJ1-2; D remains ambiguous. This CDR3 comprises 15 residues. Germline V CDR1 and CDR2: SEHNR, FQNEAQ (reference sequence). CDR3 in amino acids: CAGSSTGSIYYGYTF. Here the CDR3 DNA reads TGTGCCGGCAGTAGTACGGGGTCCATTTACTATGGCTACACCTTC. Complete variable domain (other parts from reference TRBV7-9 and TRBJ1-2): DTGVSQNPRHKITKRGQNVTFRCDPISEHNRLYWYRQTLGQGPEFLTYFQNEAQLEKSRLLSDRFSAERPKGSFSTLEIQRTEQGDSAMYLCAGSSTGSIYYGYTFGSGTRLTVV.

The genes are TRBV9 and TRBJ2-5; 7 nucleotides match TRBD1. The better agreement between TRBJ2-7 and the DNA end casts doubt on the J call. The CDR3 is made up of 14 amino acids. Germline-derived CDR1 and CDR2 are SGDLS and YYNGEE. The CDR3 loop reads CASSVGTDWDEQYF. DNA of the CDR3: TGTGCCAGCAGCGTTGGGACAGACTGGGACGAGCAGTACTTC.

The CDR3, as DNA: TGTGCCAGCAGCCCGGCCAGCGTGGCATTTGGCTACACCTTC. Its protein is CASSPASVAFGYTF. This rearrangement joins TRBV11-1 to TRBJ1-2; no clear D. CDR3 length equals 14 residues. Germline V lookup: CDR1 SGHAT, CDR2 FQDESV (reference sequence). Trimming pared 5 bases from V and 7 bases from J, leaving 17 bases between.

This clonotype was recorded once. The rearrangement joins TRBV6-1 to TRBJ2-3; possible D gene TRBD2, 5 bases. CDR1 and CDR2 (germline): MNHNS, SASEGT. Trimming removed 6 bases at V and 2 bases at J, with 24 bases between. The CDR3 contains 18 residues. CDR3 protein: CASSSPPGKQTLTDTQYF. For the CDR3, the DNA is TGTGCCAGCAGCTCGCCCCCGGGAAAGCAAACCCTCACAGATACGCAGTATTTT.

The rearrangement links TRBV4-3 to TRBJ2-1; tentatively, D is TRBD2 (7 bases). The CDR3 is 17 amino acids. The germline V gene has CDR1 LGHNA and CDR2 YSLEER. Trimming left V 0 bases short and J 4 bases short, with 16 bases between. DNA for the CDR3: TGCGCCAGCAGCCAAGATATCGGCGGGGGCCTTTACAATGAGCAGTTCTTC. Translation: CASSQDIGGGLYNEQFF.

This clonotype has a handful of counts. The chain couples TRBV29-1 to TRBJ2-7, with 8 bases that match TRBD1. V was clipped by 2 bases and J by 0 bases; unmatched bases: 6. The CDR3 is 15 residues long. Germline CDR1 SQVTM, CDR2 ANQGSEA. The CDR3 DNA reads as TGCAGCGTTGAACTTCGGGACAGGAGCTCCTACGAGCAGTACTTC. Residues: CSVELRDRSSYEQYF.

This clonotype was seen ten or more times. The rearrangement uses TRBV29-1 and TRBJ2-7; 10 bases are shared with TRBD1. Unmatched junction bases numbered 5, after V lost 3 bases and J lost 6 bases. The CDR3 runs 13 residues. Germline values: CDR1 SQVTM, CDR2 ANQGSEA. CDR3 loop: CSVEVTGGSEQYF. CDR3 sequence (DNA): TGCAGCGTTGAGGTGACAGGGGGCAGCGAGCAGTACTTC.

The rearrangement uses TRBV21-1 and TRBJ2-5; the table names TRBD1, a call not compared with the DNA. TRBV21-1 is a recognized pseudogene. This CDR3 is 16 amino acids long. CDR3 sequence (DNA): TGTGCCAGCAGCAAAGCGCCGAAGGGGCCACAAGAGACCCTGTACTTC. Protein sequence: CASSKAPKGPQETLYF.

This chain joins TRBV5-1 and TRBJ1-2, with TRBD1 identical over 8 bases. J lost 7 bases, V lost 4 bases, and 12 bases had no gene match. CDR1 is SGHRS and CDR2 is YFSETQ in the germline V gene. The CDR3 extends over 15 amino acids. The chain's CDR3 is CASSPLDRALRGYTF. CDR3 in DNA: TGCGCCAGCAGCCCCCTGGACAGGGCCCTGCGTGGCTACACCTTC.

This chain connects TRBV4-1 to TRBJ2-7, with 12 bases identical to TRBD2. The J call is doubtful: the DNA matches TRBJ2-5 better. The germline gives CDR1 MGHRA, CDR2 YSYEKL. The CDR3 consists of 17 residues. The DNA for the CDR3 is TGCGCCAGCAGCCAGATAGGACTAGCGGGGCCCGGAGGGACCCAGTACTTC. It codes for CASSQIGLAGPGGTQYF.